The following is a TCR beta chain sequence with its context. The sample is drawn from a study of blood T cell repertoires in COVID-19. In the original processing: Nucleated cell counts were estimated from reference gene primer amplification. The method was immunoSEQ multiplex PCR; TCRdb's version includes in-frame clones alone and lacks a portion of them. Clone size and the V and J calls come from that table; the DNA yielded D and trimming. Here the sample spans roughly 290,000 clones, more than 65% being singletons. The length of the CDR3 is 16 residues. With 6 bases removed from V and 3 bases from J, the gap between germline ends came to 19 bases. From germline, CDR1 is SGHRS and CDR2 YFSETQ.

The sequence came from a person aged 65 to 85 with COVID-19, enrolled during active disease. Sequencing used peripheral blood. The rearrangement links TRBV5-1 to TRBJ1-5; no reliable D call. CDR3 DNA sequence: TGCGCCAGCACCCCTCCATCGCCGCTACTCAATCAGCCCCAGCATTTT. Its translation: CASTPPSPLLNQPQHF.